The 12 T cell receptor beta chains presented below share a single source sample, sequenced in a study of metastatic and nonmetastatic thyroid tumors. TCRdb re-clonotyped the PCR reads through MiXCR. The profile shows about 25,000 clones, approximately 22% of them singletons. Among the patients, none had received any treatment before thyroid surgery. Sequences were obtained from adjacent normal tissue. The receptors here all came from a female donor with papillary thyroid cancer or a benign thyroid nodule (not recorded which). Some clones in this sample may be carry-over from other donors' samples.

This chain uses TRBV20-1 with TRBJ2-1; 10 nucleotides align to TRBD1. CDR3 length equals 12 residues. Germline assignment: CDR1 DFQATT and CDR2 SNEGSKA (reference sequence). CDR3 nucleotide sequence: TGCATCCGGGACAGGGGTCACAATGAGCAGTTCTTC. Protein sequence: CIRDRGHNEQFF.

This clone was counted ten times or more. V is TRBV28 and J is TRBJ1-2; 8 bases agree with TRBD1. CDR1 and CDR2 (germline): MDHEN, SYDVKM. The CDR3 loop spans 18 amino acids. Unmatched junction bases numbered 15, after V lost 4 bases and J lost 2 bases. The CDR3 reads CASSSKDRATILNYGYTF. CDR3 DNA: TGTGCCAGCAGTTCCAAGGACAGGGCCACGATACTGAACTATGGCTACACCTTC.

By share, this clone ranks as medium-sized. The chain combines TRBV6-1 with TRBJ2-3, with unresolved D. Germline CDR1 MNHNS, CDR2 SASEGT. This CDR3 has 14 residues. V gave up 2 bases and J gave up 6 bases, with 12 bases separating them. The DNA for the CDR3 is TGTGCCAGCAGTGAAAGGGCCCTACAGGATACGCAGTATTTT. Its translation: CASSERALQDTQYF.

The J gene is TRBJ1-6, the V gene TRBV15; 10 bases are shared with TRBD1. The CDR3 runs to 16 residues. Germline V CDR1 and CDR2: LNHNV, YYDKDF (reference sequence). Trimming cost V 4 bases and J 8 bases; bases outside gene matches: 8. In DNA form, the CDR3 reads TGTGCCACCAGCAATCCGACAGGGGGCCTATATTCACCCCTCCACTTT. Residues: CATSNPTGGLYSPLHF.

Ten or more counts support this clone. This chain uses TRBV7-9 with TRBJ2-1; maybe TRBD2 (6 bases). Deletions cut 5 bases from V and 7 bases from J, with 18 bases between. The CDR3 consists of 15 residues. CDR1 and CDR2 (germline): SEHNR, FQNEAQ (reference sequence). CDR3 amino acids: CASSVGLSIGNEQFF. CDR3 nucleotide sequence: TGTGCCAGCAGCGTGGGACTTTCAATCGGGAATGAGCAGTTCTTC.

This clone was observed a handful of times. CDR3: CASTPLSGETQYF. CDR3 in DNA: TGTGCCAGCACCCCTTTGTCGGGGGAGACCCAGTACTTC. The chain has TRBV27 and TRBJ2-5; D is possibly TRBD2 (5 bases). Germline V gives CDR1 MNHEY, CDR2 SMNVEV (reference sequence). CDR3 length: 13 residues. The ends were cut back, 7 bases at V and 5 bases at J, with 14 bases in the middle.

There are many counts of this clone. V usage is TRBV9 and J usage is TRBJ2-1, with 9 nucleotides matching TRBD2. Germline loops: CDR1 SGDLS, CDR2 YYNGEE. This CDR3 has 18 amino acids. With 3 bases clipped from V and 0 bases from J, the junction kept 10 bases outside the gene matches. CDR3 amino acids: CASSGGLAGDSSYNEQFF. CDR3 coding DNA: TGTGCCAGCAGCGGGGGTTTAGCGGGGGATAGCTCCTACAATGAGCAGTTCTTC.

This clone was seen repeatedly, ten times or more. The genes are TRBV7-2 and TRBJ2-7, with TRBD1 as a possible D gene (5 bases). The ends were cut back, 1 base at V and 6 bases at J, with 13 bases in the middle. CDR1 is SGHTA and CDR2 is FQGNSA in the germline V gene. There are 14 residues in the CDR3. CDR3 residues: CASSLGGSEREQYF. CDR3 bases: TGTGCCAGCAGCTTAGGGGGCTCAGAGCGCGAGCAGTACTTC.

Many counts were recorded for this clone. Different DNA sequences within this sample yield the same CDR3. The chain recombines TRBV12-3 or TRBV12-4 with TRBJ2-3; unclear D gene. Trimming left V 2 bases short and J 6 bases short, with 15 bases between. The CDR3 is 15 residues long. CDR3 sequence reads: CASSLSRGPADTQYF. CDR3 bases: TGTGCCAGCAGTTTAAGTAGAGGACCGGCGGATACGCAGTATTTT.

The chain is built from TRBV20-1 and TRBJ2-7, with D perhaps TRBD1 (5 bases). Germline lookup yields CDR1 DFQATT and CDR2 SNEGSKA (reference sequence). The CDR3 covers 14 residues. The germline V and J ends were trimmed by 1 base and 2 bases, with 12 bases remaining between them. In nucleotides, the CDR3 is TGCAGTGCTAGAGCCCCGACAGAAACCTACGAGCAGTACTTC. This codes for CSARAPTETYEQYF.

A word on this clone: Sequence at one end of the junction differs from germline and may be a read error. This chain uses TRBV27 with TRBJ2-5; TRBD2 is a possible D gene (6 bases). CDR1 is MNHEY, CDR2 SMNVEV, per germline (reference sequence). The CDR3 runs to 13 residues. The CDR3 region is CASSFSKRETQHF. CDR3 sequence (DNA): TGTGCCAGCAGTTTTAGTAAACGGGAGACCCAGCACTTC.

This clone was counted at least ten times. The chain couples TRBV5-1 to TRBJ2-1, with 8 bases lining up with TRBD1. CDR1 and CDR2 from the germline V gene are SGHRS and YFSETQ. The trim removed 4 bases at V and 12 bases at J, leaving 6 bases unmatched. The CDR3 runs 12 residues. The CDR3 sequence is CASSKEQGGQFF. The CDR3 coding sequence is TGCGCCAGCAGCAAAGAACAGGGGGGGCAGTTCTTC.